This T cell receptor beta chain was sequenced during a study of cytomegalovirus exposure and HLA in healthy donors. The study's findings and limits: Cytomegalovirus status was reportedly diagnosed by the classifier with high sensitivity and specificity. A later analysis linked a missense variant in DCLRE1C to the trimming of TCR beta V and J genes.

The PCR made use of 60 Vbeta and 13 Jbeta primers. Sequencing was performed with immunoSEQ multiplex PCR; in TCRdb, only in-frame clones are kept and a portion is missing. The sample includes just over 150,000 clones, 84% of them seen just once. This clone has just one count. The antigen remains unidentified. The CDR3 runs to 14 residues. CDR1 and CDR2 (germline): SGHTA, FQGNSA. V lost 5 bases and J lost 7, with 17 bases in between. Source material: PBMCs. This chain uses TRBV7-2 with TRBJ1-1; D is uncertain. The source is a man aged 50 to 59 in good health and CMV-seropositive. CDR3: CASSLLEADLEAFF. The CDR3 DNA is TGTGCCAGCAGCCTCCTGGAGGCAGACCTTGAAGCTTTCTTT.